This TCR beta chain came from a study of cytomegalovirus exposure and HLA in healthy donors. Only in-frame clones appear in the TCRdb table, and some are missing; sequencing was by immunoSEQ multiplex PCR. The sample includes tens of thousands of clones, about nine tenths of them seen just once. Germline CDR1 is SGHTA and CDR2 is FQGNSA. The CDR3 runs to 14 residues. Losses at the gene ends were 1 base for V and 3 bases for J; bases not matched to a gene: 2. The V and J genes are TRBV7-2 and TRBJ2-5, with 7 bases fitting TRBD1. Sequencing input: PBMCs. This TCR came from a young man in good health and CMV-seronegative. In nucleotides, the CDR3 is TGTGCCAGCAGCTTAGGGGACAGCGAAGAGACCCAGTACTTC. Protein sequence: CASSLGDSEETQYF.